These 4 T cell receptor beta chains share one sample of origin, sequenced in a study of memory CD4+ T cells and cytomegalovirus serostatus. Single viable CD3+CD4+CD8-CD45RO+ cells were sorted as the memory CD4+ T cells. Here immunoSEQ multiplex PCR was the method, and the copy in TCRdb shows in-frame clones only, minus some. The repertoire holds approximately 53,000 clones, with around 80% as singletons. The specimen was memory CD4+ T cells from blood. The receptors shown here come from an adult in good health and CMV-seronegative.

This rearrangement joins TRBV19 to TRBJ1-1, with 7 bases lining up with TRBD1. The length of the CDR3 is 14 residues. The V segment lost 5 bases and the J segment 3 bases; nucleotides outside the gene matches: 6. Germline V gene sequence: CDR1 LNHDA, CDR2 SQIVND (reference sequence). DNA of the CDR3: TGTGCCAGTAGTTCGGACAGGACCTACACTGAAGCTTTCTTT. Its translation is CASSSDRTYTEAFF.

This clone was detected a few times. The V call is TRBV9, the J call TRBJ2-5, with D possibly matching TRBD1 (6 bases). Trimming pared 4 bases from V and 1 base from J, leaving 20 bases between. The CDR3 sequence is 17 residues long. The V gene's germline CDR1 is SGDLS and CDR2 YYNGEE. The CDR3 nucleotides are TGTGCCAGCAGCCTCTCTACAGGGACGACCTTCCAAGAGACCCAGTACTTC. Protein product: CASSLSTGTTFQETQYF.

The chain links TRBV6-5 to TRBJ2-1, with 9 bases that match TRBD1. The CDR3 extends over 15 amino acids. V lost 0 bases and J lost 9; bases outside the gene matches: 6. CDR1 MNHEY and CDR2 SVGAGI come from the germline V gene. CDR3 sequence reads: CASSYSETGGFEQFF. In DNA, the CDR3 is TGTGCCAGCAGTTACTCGGAGACAGGGGGGTTTGAGCAGTTCTTC.

The CDR3 sequence: CASSKGTRNTGELFF. CDR3 bases: TGTGCCAGCAGCAAGGGAACTCGGAACACCGGGGAGCTGTTTTTT. The genes are TRBV5-8 and TRBJ2-2; D is undetermined. The CDR3 has 15 residues. V was shortened by 4 bases and J by 1 base, with 11 bases between the two germline ends. The germline V gene has CDR1 SGHTS and CDR2 YDEGEE.